Presented here are 32 T cell receptor beta chains from one specimen sequenced in a study of CXCR3-negative and CXCR3-positive naive CD8 T cells. The study made its TRB cDNA libraries by 5' RACE, adding UMI labels. TCRdb re-analyzed the 5' RACE reads; it lists each CDR3 protein once, without DNA. The record lists about 150,000 distinct CDR3 sequences, of which the ten most abundant hold 0.45% to 0.6%. General study findings and limits: CXCR3-expressing naive cells carried TRB CDR3s more hydrophobic than those of CXCR3-negative naive cells.

Antigens of these TCRs are unknown. Sequencing input: naive CXCR3+ CD8+ T cells from blood. Noted subset: CD45RO-CCR7+CD27+CD95- naive CD8+ T cells expressing CXCR3 (TNR3+). The receptors were sampled from a human donor in good health. Some clones in this sample may be carry-over from other donors' samples.

The rearrangement links TRBV5-1 to TRBJ2-1; TCRdb designates TRBD2, a call that cannot be tested without DNA. Germline assignment: CDR1 SGHRS and CDR2 YFSETQ. The CDR3 spans 19 residues. The CDR3 here is CASSLTSTAGTSGQYEQFF.

The J gene is TRBJ2-1, the V gene TRBV4-1; the TCRdb call, TRBD2, lacks DNA for checking. Per germline, CDR1 MGHRA and CDR2 YSYEKL. The CDR3 has 16 amino acids. Here the CDR3 reads CASSQQTSGGNNEQFF.

The chain combines TRBV19 with TRBJ2-7. The germline V gene encodes CDR1 LNHDA and CDR2 SQIVND (reference sequence). The CDR3 length is 14 residues. The CDR3 sequence is CASSISGLTGEQYF.

CDR3: CASIQRTVLSSNEQFF. The rearrangement links TRBV28 to TRBJ2-1; the D call of TRBD1 rests on TCRdb alone, since no DNA is present to check it. CDR3 length: 16 residues. The germline V gene encodes CDR1 MDHEN and CDR2 SYDVKM.

This chain's CDR3 is CASSFGGPPSYEQYF. This rearrangement joins TRBV12-3 or TRBV12-4 to TRBJ2-7; TCRdb designates TRBD1, a call that cannot be tested without DNA. The CDR3 consists of 15 residues.

The gene calls are TRBV27 and TRBJ2-5. The CDR3 length is 15 residues. Germline V gene lookup returns CDR1 MNHEY and CDR2 SMNVEV (reference sequence). CDR3 residues: CASSLSPNLQETQYF.

V is TRBV2 and J is TRBJ2-7; the TRBD1 assignment by TCRdb is unverifiable without DNA. The CDR3 runs 15 residues. Germline V gene lookup returns CDR1 SNHLY and CDR2 FYNNEI. This CDR3 is CASSEGDSIPYEQYF.

The rearrangement uses TRBV4-2 and TRBJ2-7; TCRdb proposes TRBD2, but this gene call is untestable without DNA. Looked up from germline, CDR1 is LGHNA and CDR2 is YNFKEQ. The CDR3 contains 16 residues. CDR3 amino acids: CASSSGTSGGFYEQYF.

The chain uses TRBV7-2 and TRBJ2-7; TCRdb designates TRBD2, a call that cannot be tested without DNA. This CDR3 region has 13 residues. Germline V gene data show CDR1 as SGHTA and CDR2 as FQGNSA. The CDR3 loop reads CASSSGSLYEQYF.

V gene TRBV3-1 combines with J gene TRBJ2-1; TCRdb's assignment of TRBD2 cannot be checked, as there is no DNA. Germline CDR1 LGHDT, CDR2 YNNKEL (reference sequence). The CDR3 runs 20 residues. The CDR3 is CASSQEGGTSGKVRNNEQFF.

The chain has TRBV15 and TRBJ1-4; there is no DNA to check the TCRdb D call of TRBD1. Germline V lookup: CDR1 LNHNV, CDR2 YYDKDF (reference sequence). The CDR3 loop spans 14 amino acids. CDR3 region: CATSIDRGIGKLFF. Full variable domain (outside the CDR3, taken from reference TRBV15 and TRBJ1-4): DAMVIQNPRYQVTQFGKPVTLSCSQTLNHNVMYWYQQKSSQAPKLLFHYYDKDFNNEADTPDNFQSRRPNTSFCFLDIRSPGLGDTAMYLCATSIDRGIGKLFFGSGTQLSVL.

This sequence joins TRBV19 and TRBJ1-1; TCRdb calls TRBD1, which cannot be checked without DNA. This CDR3 is 17 amino acids long. CDR1 and CDR2 (germline): LNHDA, SQIVND (reference sequence). This chain's CDR3 is CASSTRGDRGQDTEAFF.

The chain combines TRBV7-9 with TRBJ2-5. Germline CDR1 reads SEHNR; CDR2 reads FQNEAQ (reference sequence). The CDR3 consists of 11 residues. The CDR3 sequence is CAIWREETQYF.

V gene TRBV4-1 combines with J gene TRBJ2-1; TCRdb picks TRBD2, but there is no DNA to check that call. The CDR3 is 16 amino acids. The germline gives CDR1 MGHRA, CDR2 YSYEKL. The CDR3 sequence: CASSQLPGLAGNEQFF.

The genes are TRBV12-3 or TRBV12-4 and TRBJ2-1; without DNA, the TCRdb call of TRBD2 cannot be checked. This CDR3 is 15 amino acids long. The CDR3 sequence is CASSLVLAGDNEQFF.

The chain combines TRBV6-4 with TRBJ2-2; TCRdb reports TRBD1, a call that lacks DNA to check it against. Germline V gene sequence: CDR1 MRHNA, CDR2 SNTAGT. This CDR3 has 14 residues. This CDR3 reads CASRTGAWTGELFF.

This chain connects TRBV15 to TRBJ2-7; TCRdb's assignment of TRBD2 cannot be checked, as there is no DNA. Germline-derived CDR1 and CDR2 are LNHNV and YYDKDF (reference sequence). The CDR3 runs 18 residues. CDR3 amino acids: CATSRVLSGGDDSYEQYF.

This rearrangement joins TRBV14 to TRBJ2-7; with no DNA, the TCRdb D assignment of TRBD2 cannot be verified. CDR1 is SGHDN and CDR2 is FVKESK in the germline V gene. The CDR3 sequence is 15 residues long. This chain's CDR3 is CASSQGEGIPYEQYF.

The chain combines TRBV11-2 with TRBJ2-1; no DNA is available, so the TRBD1 call from TCRdb remains unchecked. The germline V gene has CDR1 SGHAT and CDR2 FQNNGV. CDR3 length equals 16 residues. CDR3: CASSLGFGRTYNEQFF.

The V gene is TRBV27, the J gene TRBJ2-7; lacking DNA, the TRBD2 call made by TCRdb goes unchecked. This CDR3 has 14 amino acids. CDR1 and CDR2 (germline): MNHEY, SMNVEV (reference sequence). CDR3 sequence reads: CASSLTSGRYEQYF.

The chain links TRBV5-1 to TRBJ2-7; the D gene TCRdb calls, TRBD2, cannot be checked with no DNA. CDR3 length equals 14 residues. Germline V gene sequence: CDR1 SGHRS, CDR2 YFSETQ. This chain's CDR3 is CASSLWGRIDEQYF.

This rearrangement joins TRBV7-2 to TRBJ2-7; with no DNA, the TCRdb D assignment of TRBD1 cannot be verified. Germline V CDR1 and CDR2: SGHTA, FQGNSA. The CDR3 contains 15 residues. The CDR3 sequence is CASSLEGHPTYEQYF. Together with reference TRBV7-2 and TRBJ2-7, the CDR3 gives the full variable domain: GAGVSQSPSNKVTEKGKDVELRCDPISGHTALYWYRQSLGQGLEFLIYFQGNSAPDKSGLPSDRFSAERTGGSVSTLTIQRTQQEDSAVYLCASSLEGHPTYEQYFGPGTRLTVT.

The chain employs TRBV9 and TRBJ2-1. In germline, CDR1 is SGDLS, CDR2 YYNGEE. The CDR3 covers 14 residues. The CDR3 protein is CASSVDLPNNEQFF.

The rearrangement joins TRBV25-1 to TRBJ2-5; TCRdb outputs TRBD1, but without DNA this stays unchecked. In germline, CDR1 is MGHDK, CDR2 SYGVNS. The CDR3 is 16 residues long. This chain's CDR3 is CASSDYIGDPQETQYF.

The chain links TRBV5-1 to TRBJ1-1. From germline, CDR1 is SGHRS and CDR2 YFSETQ. The CDR3 extends over 14 amino acids. The CDR3 region is CASSLTLSITEAFF.

J is TRBJ1-2 and V is TRBV29-1; TCRdb's assignment of TRBD1 cannot be checked, as there is no DNA. CDR3 size: 11 residues. Germline CDR1 reads SQVTM; CDR2 reads ANQGSEA. The CDR3 protein is CSILYRGSYTF.

The chain joins TRBV12-3 or TRBV12-4 to TRBJ1-1. This CDR3 comprises 14 residues. The CDR3 loop reads CASSLFLGSLEAFF.

The rearrangement joins TRBV2 to TRBJ2-1; the TRBD2 assignment by TCRdb is unverifiable without DNA. Germline lookup yields CDR1 SNHLY and CDR2 FYNNEI. There are 15 residues in the CDR3. The CDR3 loop reads CASSDPSGVGDEQFF.

The gene calls are TRBV12-3 or TRBV12-4 and TRBJ1-5. The CDR3 extends over 13 amino acids. CDR3 in amino acids: CANSFSSNQPQHF.

This chain joins TRBV7-9 and TRBJ1-2. The CDR3 runs to 12 residues. Germline CDR1 SEHNR, CDR2 FQNEAQ (reference sequence). CDR3 protein: CASSLALDGYTF.

The chain uses TRBV29-1 and TRBJ2-2; TCRdb's D gene call, TRBD2, goes unchecked for lack of DNA. This CDR3 comprises 13 residues. CDR1 is SQVTM, CDR2 ANQGSEA, per germline. CDR3 residues: CSVFRDFTGELFF.

The chain couples TRBV28 to TRBJ2-1; TCRdb calls TRBD2, which cannot be checked without DNA. This CDR3 has 16 amino acids. Germline CDR1 reads MDHEN; CDR2 reads SYDVKM. Here the CDR3 reads CASSPQRGNSYNEQFF.